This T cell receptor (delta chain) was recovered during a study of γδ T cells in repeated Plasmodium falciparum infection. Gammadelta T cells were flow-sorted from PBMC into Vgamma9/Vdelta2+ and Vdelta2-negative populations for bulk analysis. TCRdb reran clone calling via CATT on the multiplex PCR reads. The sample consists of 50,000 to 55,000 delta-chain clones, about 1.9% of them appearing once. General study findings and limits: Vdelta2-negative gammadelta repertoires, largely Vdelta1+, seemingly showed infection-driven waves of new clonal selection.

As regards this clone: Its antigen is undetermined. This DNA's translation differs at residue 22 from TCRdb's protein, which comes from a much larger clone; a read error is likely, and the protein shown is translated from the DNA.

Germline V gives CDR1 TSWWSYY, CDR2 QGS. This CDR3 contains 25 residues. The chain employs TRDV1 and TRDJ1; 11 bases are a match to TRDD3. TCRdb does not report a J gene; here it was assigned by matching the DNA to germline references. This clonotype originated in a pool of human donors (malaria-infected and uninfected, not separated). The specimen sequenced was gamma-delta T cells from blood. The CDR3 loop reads CALGERLRFLRPSRWGIRGTDRLIF. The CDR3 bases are TGTGCTCTTGGGGAACGTTTAAGGTTCCTACGACCCTCGAGGTGGGGGATACGCGGCACCGATAGACTCATCTTT.